The subject of this entry is one TCR beta chain. The target antigen is unknown. This specimen belongs to a study of T cells in Graves' hyperthyroidism and ophthalmopathy. Study observations and caveats: Most thyroid-expanded clonotypes above 0.001 were also found in blood.

What was amplified from RNA transcripts were TCR beta CDR3 regions. With the HTBI primer set, the TCR CDR3 went through a first round of RT-PCR. TCRdb re-analysed the multiplex PCR reads in MiXCR, keeping a single row per CDR3 protein. This table has about 410,000 distinct CDR3 sequences, 14% appearing once. CDR1 and CDR2 (germline): DFQATT, SNEGSKA (reference sequence). Trimming removed 4 bases at V and 3 bases at J, with 12 bases between. There are 13 residues in the CDR3. Ophthalmopathy patients had Clinical Activity Score at least 3, NOSPECS grade at least 4, duration under 3 months. PBMCs were sourced from around 10 ml fresh peripheral blood.

The clonotype comes from a woman aged 25 to 45 with Graves' ophthalmopathy. The chain recombines TRBV20-1 with TRBJ2-5, with a tentative D call TRBD2 (6 bases). The sample consisted of blood. CDR3 nucleotide sequence: TGCAGTGCTATAAAGCCGGGGGAAGAGACCCAGTACTTC. It is translated as CSAIKPGEETQYF.